The TCR beta chain described here comes from a study of somatic mutations in cytotoxic T cells in rheumatoid arthritis (dated by TCRdb to the late 2010s). At the level of the whole study: Patient peripheral blood (around 30 ml EDTA) was drawn right after diagnosis and before any treatment started. A FACSAria II or Sony SH800 was used to flow-sort some V beta antibody-stained T-cell populations at nearly 100% purity, and TCRB sequencing was also done on sorted V beta1+ cells. The study asked whether expanded CD8+ T-cell clones in newly diagnosed, untreated rheumatoid arthritis carry somatic mutations, and used TCRB deep sequencing to characterize clonality. For 65 to 70 rheumatoid arthritis patients and 15 to 25 healthy controls, TCRB deep sequencing was carried out. Median age was essentially the same in the patient group and the control group.

Sequencing of TCRB CDR3 was done on genomic DNA with the immunoSEQ assay. Concerning the study's data processing: When patient CD8+ clones exceeding 1% were checked against published virus-specific TCRB sequences, only a few matched. Analyses were restricted to productive TCRB rearrangements. Clonality was calculated as a Shannon entropy-based productive clonality index, and a clone was defined by a unique TCRB CDR3 sequence. Repertoire overlap between two samples was calculated from the template counts of each clone relative to total templates per sample. V-gene usage from TCRB sequencing and V-gene usage measured by flow cytometry were correlated (Spearman r of 0.61). TCRdb's version of the immuneACCESS table is confined to in-frame rearrangements and falls short of the full clone set. An unresolved V gene accounts for under half of the shortfall where checked; the remainder is of unknown origin. V and J calls and clone size are those listed in that table; D and trimming were worked out from the DNA. This sample is represented by 8,500 to 10,000 clones; 75% to 80% of them were singletons. The top ten clones comprise roughly a third of the sample.

Positive magnetic bead selection on an AutoMACS was used to isolate CD4+ and CD8+ cells, with flow cytometry used to check purity. A TCR V beta antibody panel was used in flow cytometry to screen first for clonal expansions, which were then characterized by TCRB deep sequencing of sorted CD8+ fractions. Peripheral blood mononuclear cells were isolated by Ficoll-Paque PLUS density gradient separation. DNA was extracted from CD4-enriched, CD8-enriched or PBMC samples with Nucleospin Tissue or Tissue XS kits and quantified with a Qubit 2.0 fluorometer. The paper as a whole reports these results and caveats: CD8+ T-cell clonality did not differ significantly between rheumatoid arthritis patients and age-matched healthy controls. CD8+ clonality increased with age in patients (Spearman r ≈ 0.49) but not in healthy controls. The slight underrepresentation of TRBV07 in patients was not corrected for multiple comparisons. In about an eighth of the 65 patients the largest CD8+ clone exceeded 20% of CD8+ cells, and several identical CD8+ TCRB sequences were shared between blood and synovial fluid. Viral specificity could not be ruled out by absence from virus-specific databases, and the antigen targets of the expanded CD8+ clones remained unknown.

As to this clone: Its antigen is unknown. No qualities accompany the bases; no much larger clone lies one base away.

Trimming costs V 2 bases and J 8 bases, and their ends lie 16 bases apart. The CDR3, from cysteine to phenylalanine, totals 15 residues. Just the 45-base CDR3 DNA is kept, in frame starting at base 1. This receptor chain uses TRBV6-7 and TRBJ2-1; the D segment cannot be called with confidence. TRBV6-7 falls under the ORF class, with uncertain function. Specimen: CD8+ T cells sorted from blood. The TCR originated in an adult with rheumatoid arthritis. DNA sequence: TGTGCCAGCAGTTACAACCAGGACGACCAAGATGAGCAGTTCTTC. This sequence encodes CASSYNQDDQDEQFF.